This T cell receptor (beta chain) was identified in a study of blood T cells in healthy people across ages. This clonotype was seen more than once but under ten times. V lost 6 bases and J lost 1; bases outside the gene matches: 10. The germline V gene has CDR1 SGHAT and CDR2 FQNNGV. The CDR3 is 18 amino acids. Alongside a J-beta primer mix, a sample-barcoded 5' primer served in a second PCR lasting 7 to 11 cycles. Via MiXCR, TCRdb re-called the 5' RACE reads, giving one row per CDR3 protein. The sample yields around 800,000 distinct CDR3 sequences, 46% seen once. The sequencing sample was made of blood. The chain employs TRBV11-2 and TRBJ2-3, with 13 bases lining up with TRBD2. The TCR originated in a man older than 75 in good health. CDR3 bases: TGTGCCAGCAGACGGACTAGCGGGAGCGGTTTAGGCACAGATACGCAGTATTTT. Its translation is CASRRTSGSGLGTDTQYF. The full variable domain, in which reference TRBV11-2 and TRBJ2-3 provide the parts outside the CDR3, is EAGVAQSPRYKIIEKRQSVAFWCNPISGHATLYWYQQILGQGPKLLIQFQNNGVVDDSQLPKDRFSAERLKGVDSTLKIQPAKLEDSAVYLCASRRTSGSGLGTDTQYFGPGTRLTVL.